What follows is one TCR beta chain and its context. Likely a read error: the CDR3 ends without its conserved phenylalanine or tryptophan. V gave up 4 bases and J gave up 4 bases; unmatched junction bases: 5. The V gene's germline CDR1 is MNHEY and CDR2 SMNVEV (reference sequence). The length of the CDR3 is 14 residues. Samples came from healthy bone marrow donors. The PCR made use of 60 Vbeta and 13 Jbeta primers. Sequencing was performed with immunoSEQ multiplex PCR; in TCRdb, only in-frame clones are kept and a portion is missing. The sample lists some 200,000 clones; roughly 80% were seen once. The sample belongs to a study of cytomegalovirus exposure and HLA in healthy donors. Study in general: Early released data had around 88 million unique TCRs, all coming from HLA-typed donors.

The TCR sequence derives from a man in his forties or fifties in good health and CMV-seronegative. The sample was PBMCs. V is TRBV27 and J is TRBJ1-1, with 8 bases identical to TRBD1. The DNA of the CDR3 is TGTGCCAGCAGTTGGACAGGGTCGGGCACTGAAGCTTTCTCT. Amino acid sequence: CASSWTGSGTEAFS.